The rows below give T cell receptor beta chains drawn from one sample of a study of tumour-infiltrating T cells in Burkitt lymphoma. Sequencing used immunoSEQ multiplex PCR; TCRdb keeps in-frame clones, though not all of them. The sample holds approximately 15,000 clones, over 30% seen once. The sample consisted of tumor tissue. Every receptor here comes from a human donor with diffuse large B-cell lymphoma. The CDR3 runs from the conserved cysteine through the conserved F or W. A D gene is named only where the DNA matches it firmly. Expanded clones get a size class; other rows say once, few or many, or leave the size out.

D gene	clone size	V gene	J gene	CDR3 protein	CDR3 DNA
-	once	TRBV9	TRBJ1-1	CASREGWGTEAFF	TGTGCCAGCAGGGAGGGTTGGGGCACTGAAGCTTTCTTT
TRBD1	few	TRBV9	TRBJ2-5	CASSVAGTEETQYF	TGTGCCAGCAGCGTAGCGGGGACAGAAGAGACCCAGTACTTC
-	-	TRBV6-1	TRBJ1-2	CASSEAMGEGYTF	TGTGCCAGCAGTGAAGCGATGGGGGAAGGCTACACCTTC
-	few	TRBV5-1	TRBJ1-2	CASTIDGSANYGYTF	TGCGCCAGCACCATCGACGGATCAGCTAACTATGGCTACACCTTC
TRBD2	-	TRBV5-5	TRBJ2-5	CASSLEAGGPETQYF	TGTGCCAGCAGCTTGGAAGCGGGAGGGCCTGAGACCCAGTACTTC
TRBD1	-	TRBV27	TRBJ2-2	CASSFQGVGGELFF	TGTGCCAGCAGTTTCCAGGGGGTTGGCGGGGAGCTGTTTTTT
-	-	TRBV6-5	TRBJ2-5	CASSPGTWRTQYF	TGTGCCAGCAGTCCCGGGACCTGGAGGACCCAGTACTTC
TRBD2	-	TRBV5-4	TRBJ2-7	CASSLGGRSYEQYF	TGTGCCAGCAGCTTGGGCGGGAGGAGTTACGAGCAGTACTTC
TRBD2	once	TRBV5-5	TRBJ2-3	CASSSGGSRTQYF	TGTGCCAGCAGCTCGGGGGGATCTAGGACGCAGTATTTT
-	-	TRBV21-1	TRBJ1-5	CASSPGRGAFPYPLHSNQPQHF	TGTGCCAGCAGCCCCGGAAGGGGAGCATTCCCATACCCCCTCCATAGCAATCAGCCCCAGCATTTT
-	-	TRBV5-6	TRBJ1-1	CASSSFRTDNEAFF	TGTGCCAGCAGTAGCTTTCGTACAGACAATGAAGCTTTCTTT
TRBD1	few	TRBV18	TRBJ1-3	CASSPSGTVSGNTIYF	TGTGCCAGCTCACCCTCTGGGACAGTCTCTGGAAACACCATATATTTT
TRBD2	-	TRBV9	TRBJ2-1	CASSVEGLAGYNEQFF	TGTGCCAGCAGCGTAGAGGGTTTAGCGGGGTACAATGAGCAGTTCTTC
-	-	TRBV28	TRBJ1-5	CASSSGTLGRQPQHF	TGTGCCAGCAGCTCCGGGACATTGGGTAGGCAGCCCCAGCATTTT
-	medium-sized	TRBV27	TRBJ1-2	CASRPQDSYGYTF	TGTGCCAGCAGGCCACAGGACAGCTATGGCTACACCTTC
-	few	TRBV20-1	TRBJ1-1	CSARGALRAFF	TGCAGTGCTAGAGGGGCTTTAAGGGCTTTCTTT
-	few	TRBV7-2	TRBJ1-4	CASSLGESEQKLFF	TGTGCCAGCAGCTTAGGCGAGTCGGAGCAAAAACTGTTTTTT
-	-	TRBV5-1	TRBJ1-1	CASSPQASNTEAFF	TGCGCCAGCAGCCCTCAGGCCTCGAACACTGAAGCTTTCTTT
-	few	TRBV18	TRBJ2-5	CASSPGKLAFQTQYF	TGTGCCAGCTCACCGGGCAAACTAGCCTTTCAGACCCAGTACTTC
-	-	TRBV10-3	TRBJ1-3	CAISESGSGNTIYF	TGTGCCATCAGTGAGTCGGGCTCTGGAAACACCATATATTTT
-	medium-sized	TRBV11-2	TRBJ1-4	CASSFRGRDNEKLFF	TGTGCCAGCAGCTTCCGGGGCAGGGATAATGAAAAACTGTTTTTT
TRBD1	few	TRBV5-6	TRBJ2-7	CASSPPPYLTGPHEQYF	TGTGCCAGCAGTCCTCCCCCGTATTTGACAGGGCCCCACGAGCAGTACTTC
-	-	TRBV5-6	TRBJ1-1	CASSYRGDKAFF	TGTGCCAGCAGCTATCGGGGGGACAAAGCTTTCTTT
-	-	TRBV27	TRBJ2-1	CASSLYLASNNEQFF	TGTGCCAGCAGTTTATACTTAGCGAGTAACAATGAGCAGTTCTTC
-	-	TRBV5-1	TRBJ2-2	CASSLGTNTGELFF	TGCGCCAGCAGCCTGGGGACGAACACCGGGGAGCTGTTTTTT
-	-	TRBV5-1	TRBJ2-2	CASSVAGPGELFF	TGCGCCAGCAGCGTCGCAGGGCCCGGGGAGCTGTTTTTT
-	-	TRBV19	TRBJ2-7	CATSTGNEQYF	TGTGCCACTAGCACAGGCAACGAGCAGTACTTC
-	few	TRBV5-6	TRBJ1-2	CASSLGSRVRGYTF	TGTGCCAGCAGCTTGGGTTCGCGGGTGCGGGGCTACACCTTC
-	-	TRBV27	TRBJ1-3	CASSLGGPPGNTIYF	TGTGCCAGCAGTTTAGGTGGGCCTCCCGGAAACACCATATATTTT
-	few	TRBV29-1	TRBJ2-7	CSVHGGPSYEQYF	TGCAGCGTCCACGGGGGGCCCTCCTACGAGCAGTACTTC
TRBD2	-	TRBV29-1	TRBJ2-7	CSVGVSGSGYEQYF	TGCAGCGTTGGGGTTAGCGGGAGTGGGTACGAGCAGTACTTC
-	few	TRBV9	TRBJ1-2	CASSQTDIYYGYTF	TGTGCCAGCAGCCAAACAGACATTTACTATGGCTACACCTTC
TRBD1	few	TRBV7-8	TRBJ2-7	CASSSRQGAVDEQYF	TGTGCCAGCAGCTCGCGACAGGGGGCGGTCGACGAGCAGTACTTC
-	-	TRBV7-2	TRBJ1-3	CASSLAGAGTIYF	TGTGCCAGCAGCTTAGCGGGGGCCGGCACCATATATTTT
TRBD2	few	TRBV5-1	TRBJ2-2	CASSRTSGKDGELFF	TGCGCCAGCAGCCGGACTAGCGGGAAGGACGGGGAGCTGTTTTTT
-	-	TRBV14	TRBJ2-2	CASSQVRENTGELFF	TGTGCCAGCAGCCAAGTCAGGGAGAACACCGGGGAGCTGTTTTTT
-	few	TRBV6-6	TRBJ2-7	CASSYSGEQYF	TGTGCCAGCAGTTACTCGGGGGAGCAGTACTTC
-	-	TRBV6-1	TRBJ1-1	CASSQGTSRANTEAFF	TGTGCCAGCAGTCAAGGGACCAGTAGGGCGAACACTGAAGCTTTCTTT
-	medium-sized	TRBV28	TRBJ2-7	CASSPPPGSVYEQYF	TGTGCCAGCAGCCCACCCCCGGGGAGCGTCTACGAGCAGTACTTC
TRBD2	few	TRBV30	TRBJ2-2	CAWSAPLAGGMTGELFF	TGTGCCTGGAGTGCCCCCCTAGCGGGAGGAATGACCGGGGAGCTGTTTTTT
TRBD2	few	TRBV13	TRBJ2-1	CASSPGLAGGNEQFF	TGTGCCAGCAGCCCGGGACTAGCGGGAGGCAATGAGCAGTTCTTC
-	-	TRBV28	TRBJ1-4	CASSLRLSNEKLFF	TGTGCCAGCAGTTTAAGGCTGTCTAATGAAAAACTGTTTTTT
TRBD1	-	TRBV6-6	TRBJ1-4	CASSYGAGGNEKLFF	TGTGCCAGCAGTTACGGGGCAGGGGGTAATGAAAAACTGTTTTTT
-	-	TRBV20-1	TRBJ1-1	CSAMERVEAFF	TGCAGTGCCATGGAGAGGGTAGAAGCTTTCTTT
-	-	TRBV4-2	TRBJ1-2	CASSQEGGQHYGYTF	TGTGCCAGCAGCCAAGAAGGGGGGCAACACTATGGCTACACCTTC
TRBD1	-	TRBV7-8	TRBJ2-6	CASSNQGASGANVLTF	TGTGCCAGCAGCAACCAGGGGGCATCTGGGGCCAACGTCCTGACTTTC
TRBD1	-	TRBV6-5	TRBJ1-4	CASSYSTGAYNEKLFF	TGTGCCAGCAGTTACTCGACAGGGGCGTATAATGAAAAACTGTTTTTT
-	-	TRBV30	TRBJ2-3	CAWRVLTDTQYF	TGTGCCTGGAGGGTGCTCACAGATACGCAGTATTTT
-	-	TRBV19	TRBJ1-1	CASGYRVDTEAFF	TGTGCCAGTGGATACAGGGTCGACACTGAAGCTTTCTTT
-	-	TRBV13	TRBJ1-4	CASSLRWDEKLFF	TGTGCCAGCAGCTTAAGGTGGGATGAAAAACTGTTTTTT
TRBD2	-	TRBV5-6	TRBJ2-7	CASSLWAGGPYEQYF	TGTGCCAGCAGCTTGTGGGCGGGAGGGCCCTACGAGCAGTACTTC
TRBD1	few	TRBV27	TRBJ1-5	CASGPGGYNQPQHF	TGTGCCAGCGGCCCAGGGGGGTACAATCAGCCCCAGCATTTT